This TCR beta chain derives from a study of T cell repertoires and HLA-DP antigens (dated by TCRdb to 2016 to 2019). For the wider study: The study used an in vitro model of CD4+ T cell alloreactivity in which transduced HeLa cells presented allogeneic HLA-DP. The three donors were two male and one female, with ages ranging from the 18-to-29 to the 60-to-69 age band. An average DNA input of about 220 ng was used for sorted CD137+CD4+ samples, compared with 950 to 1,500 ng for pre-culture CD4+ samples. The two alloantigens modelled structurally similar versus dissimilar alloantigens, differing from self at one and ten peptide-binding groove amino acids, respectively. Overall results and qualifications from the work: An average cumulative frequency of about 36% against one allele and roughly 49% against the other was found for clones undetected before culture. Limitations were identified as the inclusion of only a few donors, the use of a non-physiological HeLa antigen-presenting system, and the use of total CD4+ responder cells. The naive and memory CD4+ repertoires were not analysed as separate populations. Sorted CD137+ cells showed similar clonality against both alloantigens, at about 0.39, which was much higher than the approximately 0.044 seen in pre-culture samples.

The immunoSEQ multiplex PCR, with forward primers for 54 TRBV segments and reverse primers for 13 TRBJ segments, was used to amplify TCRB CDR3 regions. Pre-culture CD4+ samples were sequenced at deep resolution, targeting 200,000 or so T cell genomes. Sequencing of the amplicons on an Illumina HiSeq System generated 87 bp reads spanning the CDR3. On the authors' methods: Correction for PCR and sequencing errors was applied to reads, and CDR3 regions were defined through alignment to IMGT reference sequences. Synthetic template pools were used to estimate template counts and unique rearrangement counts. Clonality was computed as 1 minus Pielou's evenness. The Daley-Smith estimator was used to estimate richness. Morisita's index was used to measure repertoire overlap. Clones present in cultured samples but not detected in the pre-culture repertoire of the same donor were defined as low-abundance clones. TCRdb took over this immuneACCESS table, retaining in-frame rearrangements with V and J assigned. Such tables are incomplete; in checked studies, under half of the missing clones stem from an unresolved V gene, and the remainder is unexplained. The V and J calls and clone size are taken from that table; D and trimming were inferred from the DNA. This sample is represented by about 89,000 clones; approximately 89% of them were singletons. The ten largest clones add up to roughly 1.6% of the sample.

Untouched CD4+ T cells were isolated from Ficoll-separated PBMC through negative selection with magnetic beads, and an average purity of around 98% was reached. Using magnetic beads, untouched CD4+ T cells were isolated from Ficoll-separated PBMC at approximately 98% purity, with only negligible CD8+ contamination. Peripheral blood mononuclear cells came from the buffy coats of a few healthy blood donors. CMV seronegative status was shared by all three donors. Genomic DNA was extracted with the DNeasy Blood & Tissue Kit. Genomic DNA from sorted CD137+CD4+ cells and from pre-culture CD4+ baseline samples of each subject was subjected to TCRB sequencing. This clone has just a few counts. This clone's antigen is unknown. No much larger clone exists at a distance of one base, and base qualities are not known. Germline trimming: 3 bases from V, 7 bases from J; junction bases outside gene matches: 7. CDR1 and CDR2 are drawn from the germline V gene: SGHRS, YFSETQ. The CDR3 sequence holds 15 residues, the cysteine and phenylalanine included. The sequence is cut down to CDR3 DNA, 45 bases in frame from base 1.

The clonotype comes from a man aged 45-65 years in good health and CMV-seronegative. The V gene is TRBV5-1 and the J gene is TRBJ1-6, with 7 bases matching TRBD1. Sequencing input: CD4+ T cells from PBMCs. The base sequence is TGCGCCAGCAGCTCGGAGACAGGGTGGAATTCACCCCTCCACTTT. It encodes CASSSETGWNSPLHF. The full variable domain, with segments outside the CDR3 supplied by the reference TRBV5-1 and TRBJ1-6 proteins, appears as KAGVTQTPRYLIKTRGQQVTLSCSPISGHRSVSWYQQTPGQGLQFLFEYFSETQRNKGNFPGRFSGRQFSNSRSEMNVSTLELGDSALYLCASSSETGWNSPLHFGNGTRLTVT.